The entry below gives a single T cell receptor (beta chain) sequence along with its context. Its antigen is as yet unknown. The sample belongs to a study of T cells after yellow fever vaccination. This CDR3 spans 16 amino acids. Per germline, CDR1 SGHRS and CDR2 YFSETQ. Between the trimmed V and J ends, which lost 0 bases and 0 bases, there was a span of 7 bases. The study, taken as a whole, reports: Most clones from primary vaccination resurfaced after the booster (approximately 97% CD4, approximately 87% CD8). Clonotypes found in both CD4 and CD8 compartments made up a small share.

Production of TCR cDNA was by 5'RACE template switching, which also added a universal primer site and UMIs. MiXCR, applied by TCRdb to the 5' RACE reads, yields one record per CDR3 protein. The sample yields a few hundred thousand distinct CDR3 sequences, around 13% seen once. This sequence was found in a man younger than 35 who received the YFV17D yellow fever vaccine. The genes are TRBV5-1 and TRBJ1-6; D unclear. The material was CD4+ T cells sorted from PBMCs, obtained 15 days after the yellow fever booster vaccination. For the CDR3, the DNA is TGCGCCAGCAGCTTGGTAGCCTACTCCTATAATTCACCCCTCCACTTT. This gives the protein CASSLVAYSYNSPLHF.